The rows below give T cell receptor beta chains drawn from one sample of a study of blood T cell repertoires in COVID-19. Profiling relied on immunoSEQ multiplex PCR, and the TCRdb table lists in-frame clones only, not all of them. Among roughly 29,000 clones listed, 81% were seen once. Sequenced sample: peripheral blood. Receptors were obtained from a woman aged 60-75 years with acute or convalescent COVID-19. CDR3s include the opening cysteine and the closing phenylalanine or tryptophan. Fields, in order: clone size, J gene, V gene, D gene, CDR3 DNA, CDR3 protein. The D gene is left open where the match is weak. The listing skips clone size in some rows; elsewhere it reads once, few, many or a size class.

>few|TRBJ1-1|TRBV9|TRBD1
TGTGCCAGCAGCGCGACAGGGGGGGATTGGACTGAAGCTTTCTTT
CASSATGGDWTEAFF
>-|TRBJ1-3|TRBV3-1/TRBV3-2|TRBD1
TGTGCCAGCAGCTACGGGACAGGAGGAAACACCATATATTTT
CASSYGTGGNTIYF
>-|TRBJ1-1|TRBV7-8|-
TGTGCCAGCAGCTTAAGACAGTCCTATGAAGCTTTCTTT
CASSLRQSYEAFF
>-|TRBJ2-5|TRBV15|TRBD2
TGTGCCACCAGCAGGAGACTAGCGGGGGGGCCGCAGACCCAGTACTTC
CATSRRLAGGPQTQYF
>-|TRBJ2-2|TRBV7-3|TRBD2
TGTGCCAGCAGCTTCGGACTAGCGGGGAGCGGCGGGGAGCTGTTTTTT
CASSFGLAGSGGELFF
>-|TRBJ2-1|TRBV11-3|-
TGTGCCAGCAGCCCCCGTAGGGGGGGGAAGTACAATGAGCAGTTCTTC
CASSPRRGGKYNEQFF
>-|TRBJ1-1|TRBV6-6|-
TGTGCCAGCAGTCGCCGGGACACTGAAGCTTTCTTT
CASSRRDTEAFF
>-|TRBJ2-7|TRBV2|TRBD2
TGTGCCAGCAGTGAAGCGCGGGGGTATGAGCAGTACTTC
CASSEARGYEQYF
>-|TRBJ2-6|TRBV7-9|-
TGTGCCAGCAGCTTAACATGGGGAGCGGGGGACAGTGGGGCCAACGTCCTGACTTTC
CASSLTWGAGDSGANVLTF
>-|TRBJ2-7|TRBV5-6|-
TGTGCCAGCAGCTCAATTACAGGGCGGGAGTACTTC
CASSSITGREYF
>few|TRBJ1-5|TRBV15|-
TGTGCCACCAGCAGAGATTATGAGCCCCAGCATTTT
CATSRDYEPQHF
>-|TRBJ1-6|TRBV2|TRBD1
TGTGCCAGCAGCTTGGACAGGGAATCACCCCTCCACTTT
CASSLDRESPLHF
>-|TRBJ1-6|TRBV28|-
TGTGCCACCCGAACAGGGAGCTCCTATAATTCACCCCTCCACTTT
CATRTGSSYNSPLHF
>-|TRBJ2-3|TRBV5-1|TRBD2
TGCGCCAGCAGCTATGGGACTAGCGGATACGCCACAGATACGCAGTATTTT
CASSYGTSGYATDTQYF
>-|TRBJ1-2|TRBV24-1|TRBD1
TGTGCCACCAGCGGAACCGGGACAGGGGTTAATGGCTACACCTTC
CATSGTGTGVNGYTF
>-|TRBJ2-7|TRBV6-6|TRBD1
TGTGCCAGCAGTTACGGGACAGGAGTTTACGAGCAGTACTTC
CASSYGTGVYEQYF
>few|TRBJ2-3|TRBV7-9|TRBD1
TGTGCCAGCAGCTTAGTCCCCCCACGGGACAGGGGCACAGATACGCAGTATTTT
CASSLVPPRDRGTDTQYF
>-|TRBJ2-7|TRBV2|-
TGTGCCAGCAGTGAAGAGGCCGAGGGAGAGCAGTACTTC
CASSEEAEGEQYF
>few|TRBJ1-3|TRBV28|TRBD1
TGTGCCAGCAGTTTACCTCAGGGGGCGGGTGGAAACACCATATATTTT
CASSLPQGAGGNTIYF
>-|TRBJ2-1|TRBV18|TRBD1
TGTGCCAGCTCACCATCGACAGGGGTCTACAATGAGCAGTTCTTC
CASSPSTGVYNEQFF
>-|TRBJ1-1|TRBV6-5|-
TGTGCCAGCAAATTGGGCAGAGACACTGAAGCTTTCTTT
CASKLGRDTEAFF
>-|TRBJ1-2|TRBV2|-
TGTGCCAGCCGTTCTCAGACAGGCGTTGCGGGCTACACCTTC
CASRSQTGVAGYTF
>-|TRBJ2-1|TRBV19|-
TGTGCCAGTACCCCAACGGCGAAGGGAGGGCAGTTCTTC
CASTPTAKGGQFF
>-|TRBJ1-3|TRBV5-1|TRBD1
TGCGCCAGCAGCTTGGGGACAGGGTTCTTAGGAAACACCATATATTTT
CASSLGTGFLGNTIYF
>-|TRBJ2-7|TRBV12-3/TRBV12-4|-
TGTGCCAGCAGTTTGTGGGGAGACGAGCAGTACTTC
CASSLWGDEQYF
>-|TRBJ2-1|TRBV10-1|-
TGCGCCAGTGGGGGGTCGCGAGTTAGGAATGAGCAGTTCTTC
CASGGSRVRNEQFF
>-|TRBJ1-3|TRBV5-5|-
TGTGCCAGCAGCTTGGAGCGGTTTGGAAACACCATATATTTT
CASSLERFGNTIYF
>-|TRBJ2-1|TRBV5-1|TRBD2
TGCGCCAGCAGCCAAATATCACTACGGGCGGGGGGATACAATGAGCAGTTCTTC
CASSQISLRAGGYNEQFF
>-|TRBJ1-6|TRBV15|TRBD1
TGTGCCACCAGCAGAGCGACAGGGCAGCAAAATTCACCCCTCCACTTT
CATSRATGQQNSPLHF
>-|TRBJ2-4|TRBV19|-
TGTGCCAGTAGCCCTCTCGGAGGGGACATTCAGTACTTC
CASSPLGGDIQYF
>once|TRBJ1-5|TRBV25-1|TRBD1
TGTGCCAGCAGCGAGGGACAGACAGGGTCGGGTCAGCCCCAGCATTTT
CASSEGQTGSGQPQHF
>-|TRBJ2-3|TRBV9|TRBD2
TGTGCCAGCGCCCGAGGGACTATCACAGATACGCAGTATTTT
CASARGTITDTQYF
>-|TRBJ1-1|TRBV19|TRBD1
TGTGCCAGTAGTCCGCTAGGGACAGGCATGAACACTGAAGCTTTCTTT
CASSPLGTGMNTEAFF
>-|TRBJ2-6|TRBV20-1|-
TGCAGTGCCCACAAATCGAACGTCCTGACTTTC
CSAHKSNVLTF
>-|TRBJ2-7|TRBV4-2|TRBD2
TGTGCCAGCAGCCATGACGGACTAGCGGGGTACAACGAGCAGTACTTC
CASSHDGLAGYNEQYF
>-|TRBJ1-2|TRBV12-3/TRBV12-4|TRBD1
TGTGCCAGCAGTATTGACAGGGGCTATGGCTACACCTTC
CASSIDRGYGYTF
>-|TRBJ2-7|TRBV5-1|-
TGCGCCAGCAAACTAGAGCCCTCCTACGAGCAGTACTTC
CASKLEPSYEQYF
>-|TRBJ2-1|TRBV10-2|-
TGCGCCAGCAGTGAGTCTCTTGGAATTACGGGGTTCTTC
CASSESLGITGFF